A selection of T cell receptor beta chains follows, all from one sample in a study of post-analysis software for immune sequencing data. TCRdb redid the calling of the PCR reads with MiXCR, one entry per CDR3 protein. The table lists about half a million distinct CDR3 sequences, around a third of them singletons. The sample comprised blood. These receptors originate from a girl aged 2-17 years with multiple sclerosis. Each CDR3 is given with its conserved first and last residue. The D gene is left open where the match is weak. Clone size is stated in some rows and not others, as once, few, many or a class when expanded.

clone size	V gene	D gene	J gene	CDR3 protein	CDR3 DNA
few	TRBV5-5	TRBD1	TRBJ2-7	CASSAWTGAYYEQYF	TGTGCCAGCAGCGCATGGACAGGAGCCTACTACGAGCAGTACTTC
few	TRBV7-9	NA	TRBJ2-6	CASARTTGANVLTF	TGTGCCAGCGCTAGAACTACTGGGGCCAACGTCCTGACTTTC
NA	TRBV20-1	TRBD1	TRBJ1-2	CSAADRSANYGYTF	TGCAGTGCTGCGGACAGGTCCGCTAACTATGGCTACACCTTC
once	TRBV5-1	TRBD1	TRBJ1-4	CASSLEAGGADEKLFF	TGCGCCAGCAGCTTGGAAGCAGGGGGCGCAGACGAAAAACTGTTTTTT
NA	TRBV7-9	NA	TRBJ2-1	CASSSRRTSYNEQFF	TGTGCCAGCAGCTCCCGGAGGACCTCATACAATGAGCAGTTCTTC
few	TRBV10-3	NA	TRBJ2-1	CAISESDGKQFF	TGTGCCATCAGTGAGTCGGACGGCAAGCAGTTCTTC
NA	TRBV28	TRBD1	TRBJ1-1	CASSLTGEMNTEAFF	TGTGCCAGCAGTTTGACAGGGGAGATGAACACTGAAGCTTTCTTT
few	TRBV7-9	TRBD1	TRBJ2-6	CASSSPGQGRGANVLTF	TGTGCCAGCAGCTCACCCGGACAGGGTAGAGGGGCCAACGTCCTGACTTTC
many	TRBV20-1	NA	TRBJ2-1	CSAPKVGFSYNEQFF	TGCAGTGCCCCCAAGGTTGGCTTCTCCTACAATGAGCAGTTCTTC
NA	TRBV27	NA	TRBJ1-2	CASSPRPNTGYNYGYTF	TGTGCCAGCAGTCCTAGGCCCAATACAGGGTATAACTATGGCTACACCTTC
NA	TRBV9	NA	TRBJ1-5	CASSAGVSGQPQHF	TGTGCCAGCAGCGCAGGCGTTTCGGGTCAGCCCCAGCATTTT
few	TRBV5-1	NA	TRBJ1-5	CASSPAPDQPQHF	TGCGCCAGCAGCCCCGCCCCGGACCAGCCCCAGCATTTT
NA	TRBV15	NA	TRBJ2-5	CATREYNEQYF	TGTGCCACCAGGGAATACAATGAGCAGTACTTC
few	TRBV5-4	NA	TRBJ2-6	CASSLDGVAGANVLTF	TGTGCCAGCAGCTTGGATGGGGTGGCTGGGGCCAACGTCCTGACTTTC
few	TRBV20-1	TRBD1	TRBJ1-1	CSAWGQVNTEAFF	TGCAGTGCTTGGGGACAGGTAAACACTGAAGCTTTCTTT
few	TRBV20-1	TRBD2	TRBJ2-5	CSAVPTGTTLQTQYF	TGCAGTGCTGTTCCAACCGGGACTACGCTGCAGACCCAGTACTTC
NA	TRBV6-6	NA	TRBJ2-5	CASRYSTGQETQYF	TGTGCCAGCAGGTACTCGACGGGCCAAGAGACCCAGTACTTC
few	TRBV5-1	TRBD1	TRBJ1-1	CASSQGAQDTEAFF	TGCGCCAGCAGCCAGGGGGCGCAGGACACTGAAGCTTTCTTT
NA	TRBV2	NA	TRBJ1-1	CASSRQINTEAFF	TGTGCCAGCAGTCGACAGATTAACACTGAAGCTTTCTTT
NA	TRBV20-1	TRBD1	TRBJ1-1	CSARTGDEAFF	TGCAGTGCTCGGACAGGAGATGAAGCTTTCTTT
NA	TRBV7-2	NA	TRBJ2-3	CASSDRGTTDTQYF	TGTGCCAGCAGCGACCGGGGGACCACAGATACGCAGTATTTT
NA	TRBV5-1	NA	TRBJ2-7	CASSLPLGVLEQYF	TGCGCCAGCAGCTTGCCCTTGGGGGTCCTCGAGCAGTACTTC
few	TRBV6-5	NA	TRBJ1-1	CASSLTGGHGNTEAFF	TGTGCCAGCAGCCTAACCGGGGGGCACGGGAACACTGAAGCTTTCTTT
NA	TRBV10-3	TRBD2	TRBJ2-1	CAAGVTYNEQFF	TGTGCCGCGGGAGTAACGTACAATGAGCAGTTCTTC
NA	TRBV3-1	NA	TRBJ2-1	CASSQELGYNEQFF	TGTGCCAGCAGCCAAGAACTAGGGTACAATGAGCAGTTCTTC
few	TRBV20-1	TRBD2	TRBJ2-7	CSATTRLAGDEQYF	TGCAGTGCTACTACACGCCTAGCGGGGGACGAGCAGTACTTC
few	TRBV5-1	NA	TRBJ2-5	CASSLESRAKETQYF	TGCGCCAGCAGCTTGGAATCGCGGGCCAAAGAGACCCAGTACTTC
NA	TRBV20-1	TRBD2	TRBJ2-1	CSAGLAGLNEQFF	TGCAGTGCGGGTCTAGCGGGCCTCAATGAGCAGTTCTTC
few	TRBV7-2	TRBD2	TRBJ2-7	CASSLRTGGHEQYF	TGTGCCAGCAGCTTAAGAACGGGGGGGCACGAGCAGTACTTC
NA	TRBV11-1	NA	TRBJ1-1	CASSSDFRGTEAFF	TGTGCCAGCAGCTCCGATTTCCGAGGCACTGAAGCTTTCTTT
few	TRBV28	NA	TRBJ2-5	CASSLRRGGTPGTQYF	TGTGCCAGCAGTTTAAGAAGGGGGGGGACCCCAGGGACCCAGTACTTC
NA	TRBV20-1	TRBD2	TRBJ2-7	CSAARGLAGVYEQYF	TGCAGTGCTGCACGGGGGCTAGCGGGGGTCTACGAGCAGTACTTC
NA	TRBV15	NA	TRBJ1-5	CATSTGHPGSNQPQHF	TGTGCCACCAGCACCGGACACCCGGGGAGCAATCAGCCCCAGCATTTT
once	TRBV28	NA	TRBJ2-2	CASSLTGGLSNTGELFF	TGTGCCAGCAGTTTGACCGGGGGACTTTCGAACACCGGGGAGCTGTTTTTT
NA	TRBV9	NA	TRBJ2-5	CASSVEEMGSETQYF	TGTGCCAGCAGCGTAGAGGAGATGGGGTCAGAGACCCAGTACTTC
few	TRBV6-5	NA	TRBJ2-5	CASSYFFPETQYF	TGTGCCAGCAGTTACTTCTTCCCAGAGACCCAGTACTTC
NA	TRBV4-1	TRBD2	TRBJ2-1	CASSQPGGTLWNEQFF	TGCGCCAGCAGCCAGCCGGGGGGTACCCTGTGGAATGAGCAGTTCTTC
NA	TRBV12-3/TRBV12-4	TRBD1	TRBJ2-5	CASSLGTVGETQYF	TGTGCCAGCAGTTTGGGGACAGTCGGAGAGACCCAGTACTTC
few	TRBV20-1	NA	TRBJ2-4	CSARDYKNIQYF	TGCAGTGCTAGAGACTACAAAAACATTCAGTACTTC
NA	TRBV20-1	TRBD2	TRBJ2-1	CSARDGGAQEQFF	TGCAGTGCTAGAGACGGGGGGGCGCAGGAGCAGTTCTTC
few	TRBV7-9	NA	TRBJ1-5	CASSLSQGLIQPQHF	TGTGCCAGCAGCTTATCTCAGGGGTTAATTCAGCCCCAGCATTTT
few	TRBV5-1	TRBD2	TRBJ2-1	CASSPKTSGGGNEQFF	TGCGCCAGCAGCCCGAAGACTAGCGGGGGAGGGAATGAGCAGTTCTTC
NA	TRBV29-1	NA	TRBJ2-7	CSVGTPAYEQYF	TGCAGCGTTGGGACCCCGGCCTACGAGCAGTACTTC
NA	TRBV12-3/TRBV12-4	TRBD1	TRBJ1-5	CASSLGSGGAGQPQHF	TGTGCCAGCAGTTTAGGGTCAGGGGGCGCAGGACAGCCCCAGCATTTT
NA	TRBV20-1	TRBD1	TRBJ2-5	CSAQSTGGQLEGQYF	TGCAGTGCCCAATCGACAGGGGGCCAGCTAGAAGGGCAGTACTTC
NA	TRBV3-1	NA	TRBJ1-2	CASSQDTVYGYTF	TGTGCCAGCAGCCAAGATACCGTGTATGGCTACACCTTC
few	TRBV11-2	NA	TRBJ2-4	CASSPGPDIQYF	TGTGCCAGCAGCCCCGGGCCCGACATTCAGTACTTC
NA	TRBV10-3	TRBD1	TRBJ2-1	CAISEAGTGPQFF	TGTGCCATCAGTGAGGCCGGGACAGGCCCCCAGTTCTTC
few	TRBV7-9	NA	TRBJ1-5	CASSLGTDDQPQHF	TGTGCCAGCAGCTTAGGGACGGATGATCAGCCCCAGCATTTT
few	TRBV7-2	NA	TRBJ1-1	CASSSPSVTAFF	TGTGCCAGCAGCTCTCCGAGCGTCACGGCTTTCTTT
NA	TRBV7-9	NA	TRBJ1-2	CASSFWEASHGYTF	TGTGCCAGCAGCTTTTGGGAGGCAAGCCATGGCTACACCTTC
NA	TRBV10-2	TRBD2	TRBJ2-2	CANRRQRGEKGAGELFF	TGCGCCAACAGGCGGCAGCGGGGGGAAAAGGGGGCCGGGGAGCTGTTTTTT
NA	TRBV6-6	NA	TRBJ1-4	CASSYSGLPNEKLFF	TGTGCCAGCAGTTACTCGGGGCTGCCTAATGAAAAACTGTTTTTT
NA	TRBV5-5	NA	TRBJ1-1	CASEGHTEAFF	TGTGCCAGCGAGGGGCACACTGAAGCTTTCTTT
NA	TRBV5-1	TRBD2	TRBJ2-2	CASSLEFGRGAATGELFF	TGCGCCAGCAGCTTGGAGTTTGGGAGGGGCGCAGCCACCGGGGAGCTGTTTTTT
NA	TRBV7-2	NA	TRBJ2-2	CASTNPGRNTGELFF	TGTGCCAGCACCAATCCAGGGCGGAACACCGGGGAGCTGTTTTTT
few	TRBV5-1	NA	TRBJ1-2	CASSLEGQNYGYTF	TGCGCCAGCAGCTTGGAGGGTCAGAACTATGGCTACACCTTC
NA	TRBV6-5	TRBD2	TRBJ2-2	CASTGRGGMNTGELFF	TGTGCCAGCACCGGACGCGGGGGGATGAACACCGGGGAGCTGTTTTTT